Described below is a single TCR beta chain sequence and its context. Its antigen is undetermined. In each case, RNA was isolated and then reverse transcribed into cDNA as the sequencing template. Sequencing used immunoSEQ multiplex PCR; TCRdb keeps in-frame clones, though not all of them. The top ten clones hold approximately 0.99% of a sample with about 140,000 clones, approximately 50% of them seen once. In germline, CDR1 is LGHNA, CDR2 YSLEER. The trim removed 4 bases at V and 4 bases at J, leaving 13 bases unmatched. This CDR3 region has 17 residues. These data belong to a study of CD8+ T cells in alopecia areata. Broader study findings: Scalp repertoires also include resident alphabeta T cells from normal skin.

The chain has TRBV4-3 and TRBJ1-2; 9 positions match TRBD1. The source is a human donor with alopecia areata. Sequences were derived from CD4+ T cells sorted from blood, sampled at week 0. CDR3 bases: TGCGCCAGCAGCCTTGACTCCGGGACAGGGTTAATCTATGGCTACACCTTC. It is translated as CASSLDSGTGLIYGYTF.